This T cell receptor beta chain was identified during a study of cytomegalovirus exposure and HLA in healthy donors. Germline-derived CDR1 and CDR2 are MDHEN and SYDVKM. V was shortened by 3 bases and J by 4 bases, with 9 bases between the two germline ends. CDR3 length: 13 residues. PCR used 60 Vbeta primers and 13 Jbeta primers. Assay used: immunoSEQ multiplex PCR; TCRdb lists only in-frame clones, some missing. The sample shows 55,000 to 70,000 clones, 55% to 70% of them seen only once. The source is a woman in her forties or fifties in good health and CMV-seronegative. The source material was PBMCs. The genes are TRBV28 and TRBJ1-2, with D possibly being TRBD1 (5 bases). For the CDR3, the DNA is TGTGCCAGCAGTTTGGGGCAGGCCTATGGCTACACCTTC. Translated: CASSLGQAYGYTF.